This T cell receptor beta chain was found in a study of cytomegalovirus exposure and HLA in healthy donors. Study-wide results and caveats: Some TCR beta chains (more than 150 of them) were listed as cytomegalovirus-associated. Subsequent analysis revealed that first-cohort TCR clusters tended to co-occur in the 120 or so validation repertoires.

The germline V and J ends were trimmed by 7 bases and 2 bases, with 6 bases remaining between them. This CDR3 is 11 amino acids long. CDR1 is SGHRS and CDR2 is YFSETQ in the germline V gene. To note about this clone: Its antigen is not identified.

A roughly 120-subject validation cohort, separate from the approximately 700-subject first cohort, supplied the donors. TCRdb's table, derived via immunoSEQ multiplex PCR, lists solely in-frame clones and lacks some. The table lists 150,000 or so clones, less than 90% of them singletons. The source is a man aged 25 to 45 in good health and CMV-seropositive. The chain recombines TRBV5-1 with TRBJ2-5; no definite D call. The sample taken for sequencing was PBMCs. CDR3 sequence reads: CASAQQETQYF. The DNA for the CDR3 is TGCGCCAGCGCGCAACAAGAGACCCAGTACTTC.